Here is one T cell receptor beta chain with its context. The sample is drawn from a study of T cell responses to AZD1222 COVID-19 vaccine. CDR1 KGHSH and CDR2 LQKENI come from the germline V gene. There are 14 residues in the CDR3. Losses at the gene ends were 3 bases for V and 5 bases for J; bases not matched to a gene: 4. Clones were sequenced by immunoSEQ multiplex PCR, and TCRdb holds only the in-frame ones, with some missing. Among some 150,000 clones listed, roughly 85% were seen once. The chain combines TRBV18 with TRBJ2-5; TRBD1 matches 9 bases. The material was peripheral blood, obtained 28 days after the second dose of the MenACWY control vaccine. The receptor comes from an adult who received the MenACWY meningococcal vaccine as a control. CDR3 DNA: TGTGCCAGCTCACCGGGACAGGGTATGGAGACCCAGTACTTC. Encoded protein: CASSPGQGMETQYF. Using reference TRBV18 and TRBJ2-5 for the parts outside the CDR3, the full variable domain is NAGVMQNPRHLVRRRGQEARLRCSPMKGHSHVYWYRQLPEEGLKFMVYLQKENIIDESGMPKERFSAEFPKEGPSILRIQQVVRGDSAAYFCASSPGQGMETQYFGPGTRLLVL.